This entry lists 3 T cell receptor beta chains sequenced from one sample in a study of T cell responses to AZD1222 COVID-19 vaccine. Produced via immunoSEQ multiplex PCR; TCRdb's table is partial and in-frame only. Of some 150,000 clones in the sample, over 90% were seen once. Source: peripheral blood, taken 28 days after the second AZD1222 dose. The receptors stem from an adult who received the AZD1222 COVID-19 vaccine.

V gene TRBV6-5 combines with J gene TRBJ2-7; D may match TRBD1 or TRBD2 (5 bases each). Trimming took off 2 bases at V and 3 bases at J, with 8 bases between the two ends. This CDR3 region has 13 residues. The germline CDR1 and CDR2 sequences are MNHEY and SVGAGI. CDR3 sequence: CASSYGGIYEQYF. CDR3 nucleotide sequence: TGTGCCAGCAGTTACGGGGGTATCTACGAGCAGTACTTC.

The chain links TRBV2 to TRBJ2-7; 7 nucleotides align to TRBD2. V shed 10 bases and J 1 base; nucleotides not matched to a gene: 10. Per germline, CDR1 SNHLY and CDR2 FYNNEI. CDR3 length: 14 residues. CDR3 nucleotides: TGTGCCACAACCGGGACTATTCGATCCTACGAGCAGTACTTC. It is translated as CATTGTIRSYEQYF.

The gene calls are TRBV6-5 and TRBJ1-2, with D uncertain. V dropped 6 bases and J dropped 3 bases, with 5 bases sitting between them. Germline values: CDR1 MNHEY, CDR2 SVGAGI. This CDR3 region has 11 residues. The CDR3 DNA follows: TGTGCCAGCAGGGCAGACTATGGCTACACCTTC. Amino acids: CASRADYGYTF.